The 29 T cell receptor beta chains given below trace back to one sample, sequenced in a study of T cell responses to AZD1222 COVID-19 vaccine. Sequencing used immunoSEQ multiplex PCR; TCRdb keeps in-frame clones, though not all of them. Of 140,000 or so clones listed, roughly nine tenths are singletons. This specimen consisted of peripheral blood, obtained 28 days after the second dose of the MenACWY control vaccine. The receptors here all came from an adult who received the MenACWY meningococcal vaccine as a control.

The chain has TRBV7-9 and TRBJ2-3; the match to TRBD1 covers 7 bases. With V trimmed by 5 bases and J by 1 base, 6 bases remained unmatched. The germline V gene has CDR1 SEHNR and CDR2 FQNEAQ (reference sequence). This CDR3 is built from 15 residues. The DNA for the CDR3 is TGTGCCAGCAGCGGGAAGGGGGCCGGCACAGATACGCAGTATTTT. Its translation: CASSGKGAGTDTQYF. Complete variable domain (other parts from reference TRBV7-9 and TRBJ2-3): DTGVSQNPRHKITKRGQNVTFRCDPISEHNRLYWYRQTLGQGPEFLTYFQNEAQLEKSRLLSDRFSAERPKGSFSTLEIQRTEQGDSAMYLCASSGKGAGTDTQYFGPGTRLTVL.

The J gene is TRBJ2-1, the V gene TRBV7-2; 13 bases agree with TRBD2. Per germline, CDR1 SGHTA and CDR2 FQGNSA. V dropped 4 bases and J dropped 8; count of bases not matched to a gene: 8. The CDR3 has 16 residues. This chain's CDR3 is CASSWGGLAGTYEQFF. The CDR3 coding sequence is TGTGCCAGCAGCTGGGGGGGACTAGCGGGAACGTATGAGCAGTTCTTC. Using reference TRBV7-2 and TRBJ2-1 for the parts outside the CDR3, the full variable domain is GAGVSQSPSNKVTEKGKDVELRCDPISGHTALYWYRQSLGQGLEFLIYFQGNSAPDKSGLPSDRFSAERTGGSVSTLTIQRTQQEDSAVYLCASSWGGLAGTYEQFFGPGTRLTVL.

This clone was detected only once. DNA of the CDR3: TGCGCCAGCAGCGGTAGCGGGGGGCTATACAATGAGCAGTTCTTC. It specifies CASSGSGGLYNEQFF. This chain connects TRBV5-1 to TRBJ2-1; 10 bases align to TRBD2. Germline V lookup: CDR1 SGHRS, CDR2 YFSETQ. This CDR3 has 15 residues. V trimming: 4 bases; J trimming: 4 bases; junction bases outside the gene matches: 5.

The chain uses TRBV28 and TRBJ1-5; perhaps TRBD1 as D (5 bases). CDR3 length: 15 amino acids. The V and J ends lost 3 bases and 2 bases respectively, with 11 bases between them. From germline, CDR1 is MDHEN and CDR2 SYDVKM. In nucleotides, the CDR3 is TGTGCCAGCAGTTTTTGGCAGGGCGGCAATCAGCCCCAGCATTTT. This gives the protein CASSFWQGGNQPQHF. Full variable domain (missing parts from reference TRBV28 and TRBJ1-5): DVKVTQSSRYLVKRTGEKVFLECVQDMDHENMFWYRQDPGLGLRLIYFSYDVKMKEKGDIPEGYSVSREKKERFSLILESASTNQTSMYLCASSFWQGGNQPQHFGDGTRLSIL.

The CDR3 region has the DNA TGTGCCAGCAGCCCCGGACAGGGGAGGACAGATACGCAGTATTTT. Protein product: CASSPGQGRTDTQYF. V gene TRBV6-5 combines with J gene TRBJ2-3; 9 nucleotides align to TRBD1. Looked up from germline, CDR1 is MNHEY and CDR2 is SVGAGI. CDR3 size: 15 residues. The V gene end was trimmed by 6 bases and the J gene end by 3 bases; junction bases not matched to a gene: 7.

This chain uses TRBV5-6 with TRBJ1-1, with a possible D match to TRBD1 (5 bases). Germline CDR1 and CDR2: SGHDT and YYEEEE. V was pared by 0 bases and J by 1 base, with 10 bases between. CDR3 size: 15 residues. This CDR3 reads CASSLENTGNTEAFF. The CDR3 DNA follows: TGTGCCAGCAGCTTGGAAAACACAGGGAACACTGAAGCTTTCTTT.

The genes are TRBV2 and TRBJ1-5, with D possibly TRBD1 on 5 matching bases. V dropped 1 base and J dropped 4 bases, with 8 bases sitting between them. The germline V gene has CDR1 SNHLY and CDR2 FYNNEI. This CDR3 spans 14 amino acids. CDR3 protein: CASSEGGDNQPQHF. CDR3 in DNA: TGTGCCAGCAGTGAAGGAGGGGATAATCAGCCCCAGCATTTT.

This clone appeared once. The chain is built from TRBV19 and TRBJ1-2; TRBD1 might be the D (5 bases). Germline-derived CDR1 and CDR2 are LNHDA and SQIVND (reference sequence). V gave up 8 bases and J gave up 5 bases, with 15 bases separating them. The CDR3 sequence is 13 residues long. In DNA form, the CDR3 reads TGTGCCAGTCAACAGGCCCAGCGATATGGCTACACCTTC. Protein: CASQQAQRYGYTF.

The chain carries TRBV7-9 and TRBJ2-7; D call uncertain. Germline V CDR1 and CDR2: SEHNR, FQNEAQ (reference sequence). The CDR3 spans 12 residues. Between the trimmed V and J ends, which lost 5 bases and 6 bases, there was a span of 11 bases. Here the CDR3 reads CASSPSVGEQYF. As DNA, the CDR3 is TGTGCCAGCAGCCCCAGTGTAGGCGAGCAGTACTTC.

The chain links TRBV5-8 to TRBJ1-4; 9 bases align to TRBD1. This CDR3 is built from 16 residues. Germline assignment: CDR1 SGHTS and CDR2 YDEGEE. V was clipped by 0 bases and J by 4 bases; unmatched bases: 4. The CDR3 nucleotides are TGTGCCAGCAGCTTGGGACAGGGGGTTAGTAATGAAAAACTGTTTTTT. Translation gives CASSLGQGVSNEKLFF.

This clone was detected a few times. The chain joins TRBV11-1 to TRBJ1-6; maybe TRBD1 (5 bases). Trimming stripped 4 bases from V and 9 bases from J, with 10 bases between. CDR1 and CDR2 from the germline V gene are SGHAT and FQDESV (reference sequence). The CDR3 is made up of 13 amino acids. The CDR3 reads CASSSDQGSPLHF. DNA for the CDR3: TGTGCCAGCAGCTCGGACCAGGGTTCACCCCTCCACTTT.

This sequence joins TRBV6-1 and TRBJ2-5; D is perhaps TRBD2 (5 bases). The CDR3 sequence is 16 residues long. In germline, CDR1 is MNHNS, CDR2 SASEGT. Trimming removed 2 bases at V and 5 bases at J, with 18 bases between. For the CDR3, the DNA is TGTGCCAGCAGTGAACGACTCACGGGTCGAGGGGAGACCCAGTACTTC. Amino acid sequence: CASSERLTGRGETQYF.

V is TRBV20-1 and J is TRBJ2-7; D may be TRBD1 (5 bases). This CDR3 comprises 11 residues. V lost 5 bases to trimming and J lost 1 base, with 6 bases between them. Germline CDR1 DFQATT, CDR2 SNEGSKA (reference sequence). CDR3 amino acids: CSADRSYEQYF. The CDR3 coding sequence is TGCAGTGCTGACAGATCCTACGAGCAGTACTTC.

V is TRBV2 and J is TRBJ2-7, with 8 bases aligning to TRBD1. The ends lost 8 bases at V and 5 bases at J; junction bases unmatched: 8. The CDR3 is 13 amino acids. Germline V lookup: CDR1 SNHLY, CDR2 FYNNEI. The CDR3 is CASDGQGIDEQYF. CDR3 coding DNA: TGTGCCAGCGATGGACAGGGTATAGACGAGCAGTACTTC.

V gene TRBV9 combines with J gene TRBJ2-1; no firm D call. There are 13 residues in the CDR3. Germline CDR1 reads SGDLS; CDR2 reads YYNGEE. V lost 0 bases to trimming and J lost 7 bases, with 8 bases between them. In DNA, the CDR3 is TGTGCCAGCAGCGTAGGACGGGTTAATGAGCAGTTCTTC. Its protein is CASSVGRVNEQFF.

The rearrangement uses TRBV6-6 and TRBJ2-5, with a weak D call TRBD1 (6 bases). The V gene lost 7 bases and the J gene lost 1 base, with 19 bases spanning the gap. Germline-derived CDR1 and CDR2 are MNHNY and SVGAGI (reference sequence). The CDR3 is made up of 16 amino acids. This CDR3 is CASNTGQRGSQETQYF. CDR3 nucleotides: TGTGCCAGCAATACCGGACAGAGAGGGTCCCAAGAGACCCAGTACTTC.

This rearrangement joins TRBV4-3 to TRBJ1-4; D gene ambiguous. This CDR3 has 18 residues. V was cut by 0 bases and J by 0 bases, with 14 bases left in between. Germline V gives CDR1 LGHNA, CDR2 YSLEER. The CDR3 protein is CASSQDPRGVATNEKLFF. The CDR3 region has the DNA TGCGCCAGCAGCCAAGACCCCCGCGGGGTGGCAACTAATGAAAAACTGTTTTTT.

The chain uses TRBV2 and TRBJ2-7; D gene uncertain. The V and J ends lost 5 bases and 2 bases respectively, with 10 bases between them. This CDR3 region has 13 residues. Germline loops: CDR1 SNHLY, CDR2 FYNNEI. The CDR3 DNA reads TGTGCCAGCAGTCTAGGTTGGCCCTACGAGCAGTACTTC. This codes for CASSLGWPYEQYF.

The rearrangement uses TRBV28 and TRBJ2-3; 13 nucleotides match TRBD2. The CDR3 covers 18 residues. After removal of 5 bases from V and 2 bases from J, the junction contained 10 bases not matched to a gene. Germline-derived CDR1 and CDR2 are MDHEN and SYDVKM. CDR3: CASSLGLAGKGFTDTQYF. The CDR3 nucleotides read TGTGCCAGCAGTCTGGGACTAGCGGGAAAGGGGTTCACAGATACGCAGTATTTT. The full variable domain, completed using reference TRBV28 and TRBJ2-3, is DVKVTQSSRYLVKRTGEKVFLECVQDMDHENMFWYRQDPGLGLRLIYFSYDVKMKEKGDIPEGYSVSREKKERFSLILESASTNQTSMYLCASSLGLAGKGFTDTQYFGPGTRLTVL.

V is TRBV9 and J is TRBJ2-3; D remains ambiguous. Germline-derived CDR1 and CDR2 are SGDLS and YYNGEE. CDR3 length equals 14 residues. Between the trimmed V and J ends, which lost 2 bases and 4 bases, there was a span of 11 bases. The chain's CDR3 is CASSVGFHPDTQYF. In DNA form, the CDR3 reads TGTGCCAGCAGCGTGGGATTTCATCCAGATACGCAGTATTTT. Filled out from reference TRBV9 and TRBJ2-3, the complete variable domain reads DSGVTQTPKHLITATGQRVTLRCSPRSGDLSVYWYQQSLDQGLQFLIQYYNGEERAKGNILERFSAQQFPDLHSELNLSSLELGDSALYFCASSVGFHPDTQYFGPGTRLTVL.

The chain combines TRBV30 with TRBJ2-1; no firm D call. Germline CDR1 and CDR2: GTSNPN and SVGIG (reference sequence). The CDR3 spans 12 residues. The V end was cut by 1 base, the J end by 2 bases, with 3 bases between. For the CDR3, the DNA is TGTGCCTGGAGTGGCACCTACAATGAGCAGTTCTTC. Translated: CAWSGTYNEQFF.

The V and J genes are TRBV30 and TRBJ2-5, with D possibly being TRBD2 (7 bases). Germline-derived CDR1 and CDR2 are GTSNPN and SVGIG (reference sequence). V shed 0 bases and J shed 3 bases, with 14 bases lying between them. The CDR3 totals 15 residues. Written as DNA, the CDR3 is TGTGCCTGGAGTGTACGAGGGGGGACTAAAGAGACCCAGTACTTC. It is translated as CAWSVRGGTKETQYF.

This clone was seen just once. The gene calls are TRBV24-1 and TRBJ2-3; TRBD2 might be the D (6 bases). The CDR3 sequence is 16 residues long. Between the trimmed V and J ends, which lost 2 bases and 6 bases, there was a span of 17 bases. Germline V gene lookup returns CDR1 KGHDR and CDR2 SFDVKD. CDR3 in amino acids: CATSDSSSAGWDTQYF. The CDR3 DNA reads as TGTGCCACCAGTGATTCCTCTAGCGCTGGGTGGGATACGCAGTATTTT.

This chain uses TRBV5-4 with TRBJ2-3; 10 nucleotides align to TRBD1. V shed 0 bases and J 3 bases; nucleotides not matched to a gene: 1. The CDR3 sequence is 15 residues long. The V gene's germline CDR1 is SGHNT and CDR2 YYREEE (reference sequence). The DNA of the CDR3 is TGTGCCAGCAGCTTGGAGGGACAGGGGACAGATACGCAGTATTTT. It translates to CASSLEGQGTDTQYF.

The J gene is TRBJ2-7, the V gene TRBV15; 10 bases line up with TRBD1. Trimming took 6 bases from V and 6 from J; bases not matched to a gene: 5. This CDR3 has 13 residues. CDR1 is LNHNV, CDR2 YYDKDF, per germline (reference sequence). The CDR3 reads CATRGDRGIEQYF. The CDR3, as DNA: TGTGCCACCAGGGGGGACAGGGGAATCGAGCAGTACTTC.

The sample holds one count of this clone. The chain combines TRBV7-2 with TRBJ2-3; no definite D call. The germline V gene has CDR1 SGHTA and CDR2 FQGNSA. Trimming pared 1 base from V and 1 base from J, leaving 3 bases between. The CDR3 is 13 amino acids. The CDR3 loop reads CASSLVGTDTQYF. The CDR3 DNA reads as TGTGCCAGCAGCTTAGTCGGCACAGATACGCAGTATTTT.

V is TRBV19 and J is TRBJ2-2; 9 bases match TRBD2. The CDR3 totals 15 residues. CDR1 and CDR2 (germline): LNHDA, SQIVND (reference sequence). V trimming: 3 bases; J trimming: 6 bases; junction bases outside the gene matches: 5. The CDR3 reads CASSIGQREAGELFF. The CDR3 coding sequence is TGTGCCAGTAGTATCGGCCAGCGGGAGGCCGGGGAGCTGTTTTTT.

The genes are TRBV6-2 or TRBV6-3 and TRBJ2-4, with D tentatively TRBD1 or TRBD2 (5 bases each). In germline, CDR1 is MNHEY, CDR2 SVGEGT. V was shortened by 5 bases and J by 3 bases, with 11 bases between the two germline ends. CDR3 length: 14 amino acids. CDR3 bases: TGTGCCAGCAGTAGCAGGGAGAGCAAAAACATTCAGTACTTC. Amino acid sequence: CASSSRESKNIQYF.

This sequence joins TRBV6-5 and TRBJ1-6; the match to TRBD1 covers 7 bases. V lost 6 bases and J lost 6; bases outside the gene matches: 5. CDR3 size: 14 residues. The germline CDR1 and CDR2 sequences are MNHEY and SVGAGI. The CDR3 DNA follows: TGTGCCAGCAGCCTGGGACAGATTAATTCACCCCTCCACTTT. Translated: CASSLGQINSPLHF.